This T cell receptor beta chain was obtained from a study of cytomegalovirus exposure and HLA in healthy donors. Across the whole study: For the roughly 370 genotyped donors, around 76% fell within the Caucasian-associated ancestry cluster.

The CDR3 runs to 14 residues. The junction had 11 bases not matched to a gene; V was cut back by 8 bases and J by 5 bases. From germline, CDR1 is PRHDT and CDR2 FYEKMQ (reference sequence). Study-wide results and limits: Among donors in an Asian-associated ancestry cluster, a later analysis reportedly found fewer N-insertions than the roughly 610-donor mean. Despite most TCR sequences being rare, some public TCRs occurred in many donors.

PCR used 60 Vbeta primers and 13 Jbeta primers. TCRdb keeps only in-frame clones here, not all; method: immunoSEQ multiplex PCR. The sample yields around 120,000 clones, 70% to 85% seen once. About this clone: Its antigen is unknown. This sample includes further DNA sequences coding for the same CDR3.

This chain joins TRBV13 and TRBJ1-1; TRBD1 matches at 7 bases. The receptor was isolated from a boy between 10 and 17 years old in good health and CMV-seronegative. Sequencing was carried out using PBMCs. The CDR3 bases are TGTGCCAGCGGAGCTCGGGCAGGGGGGACTGAAGCTTTCTTT. Translated, it gives CASGARAGGTEAFF.